The 28 T cell receptor beta chains below were found in one sample sequenced in a study of cytomegalovirus exposure and HLA in healthy donors. The PCR had 60 Vbeta and 13 Jbeta primers. Data came from immunoSEQ multiplex PCR; TCRdb stores just in-frame clones and leaves some out. The data hold 140,000 to 150,000 clones, with over 55% observed a single time. Sequenced input: PBMCs. The receptors come from a man aged 40-50 years in good health and CMV-seronegative.

This chain joins TRBV7-6 and TRBJ1-1, with TRBD1 as a possible D gene (5 bases). V was cut by 2 bases and J by 4 bases, with 8 bases left in between. This CDR3 contains 13 residues. Per the germline V gene, CDR1 is SGHVS and CDR2 is FNYEAQ. The CDR3 bases are TGTGCCAGCAGCTTACAGGGTGGCACTGAAGCTTTCTTT. It yields the protein CASSLQGGTEAFF.

This clone was detected only a few times. The chain employs TRBV10-3 and TRBJ1-1; maybe TRBD1 (5 bases). V lost 6 bases and J 6 bases, leaving 14 bases between the germline ends. CDR1 and CDR2 from the germline V gene are ENHRY and SYGVKD. The CDR3 spans 13 residues. The CDR3 DNA follows: TGTGCCATCAGCCAGACAGTCAGTTCTGAAGCTTTCTTT. Its translation: CAISQTVSSEAFF.

The chain couples TRBV30 to TRBJ2-7, with TRBD2 matching 7 bases. The germline gives CDR1 GTSNPN, CDR2 SVGIG (reference sequence). CDR3 size: 13 residues. After removal of 2 bases from V and 6 bases from J, the junction contained 7 bases not matched to a gene. CDR3 DNA: TGTGCCTGGAGTCCGGGCAGGGAGGGCGAGCAGTACTTC. Protein: CAWSPGREGEQYF.

The rearrangement joins TRBV6-5 to TRBJ1-1; 9 bases agree with TRBD1. The V gene's germline CDR1 is MNHEY and CDR2 SVGAGI. There are 14 residues in the CDR3. With 0 bases clipped from V and 7 bases from J, the junction kept 3 bases outside the gene matches. CDR3 region: CASSYSGTGLEAFF. Here the CDR3 DNA reads TGTGCCAGCAGTTACTCAGGGACAGGGCTTGAAGCTTTCTTT.

The V and J genes are TRBV18 and TRBJ1-4; possibly TRBD1 for D (5 bases). V dropped 5 bases and J dropped 3 bases, with 10 bases sitting between them. CDR1 is KGHSH, CDR2 LQKENI, per germline. The CDR3 sequence is 14 residues long. CDR3 amino acids: CASSETVSNEKLFF. The CDR3 DNA reads TGTGCCAGCTCAGAGACAGTATCTAATGAAAAACTGTTTTTT.

The genes are TRBV5-6 and TRBJ1-4; unclear D gene. The ends were cut back, 3 bases at V and 0 bases at J, with 12 bases in the middle. CDR1 is SGHDT and CDR2 is YYEEEE in the germline V gene. CDR3 length: 16 residues. The CDR3 sequence is CASSSRETATNEKLFF. DNA for the CDR3: TGTGCCAGCAGCTCGCGGGAGACGGCAACTAATGAAAAACTGTTTTTT.

The CDR3 sequence: CASSFGTGLNEQFF. The CDR3 DNA reads TGTGCCAGCAGTTTCGGGACAGGGTTGAATGAGCAGTTCTTC. This chain links TRBV27 with TRBJ2-1, with 9 bases fitting TRBD1. V shed 3 bases and J 7 bases; nucleotides not matched to a gene: 4. The CDR3 runs to 14 residues. Germline CDR1 is MNHEY and CDR2 is SMNVEV (reference sequence).

The chain employs TRBV19 and TRBJ2-1; D is possibly TRBD1 (6 bases). Germline CDR1 and CDR2: LNHDA and SQIVND (reference sequence). The CDR3 is made up of 15 amino acids. The V gene lost 3 bases and the J gene lost 1 base, with 10 bases spanning the gap. The CDR3, as DNA: TGTGCCAGTAGTATCCGCCAGGGGTCCTACAATGAGCAGTTCTTC. It yields the protein CASSIRQGSYNEQFF.

This chain links TRBV7-2 with TRBJ1-6; D is possibly TRBD1 (5 bases). Germline CDR1 and CDR2: SGHTA and FQGNSA. V lost 1 base, J lost 0 bases, and 10 bases lay in between. The CDR3 consists of 17 residues. The CDR3 spells CASSLGGASSYNSPLHF. DNA of the CDR3: TGTGCCAGCAGCTTAGGTGGGGCGAGCTCCTATAATTCACCCCTCCACTTT.

The chain has TRBV2 and TRBJ1-2; weak D call: TRBD1 (5 bases). The CDR3 totals 13 residues. The V end was cut by 6 bases, the J end by 4 bases, with 12 bases between. Germline assignment: CDR1 SNHLY and CDR2 FYNNEI. The CDR3 DNA reads as TGTGCCAGCAGCCCGGGACTTGCCTATGGCTACACCTTC. Translation gives CASSPGLAYGYTF.

This sequence joins TRBV15 and TRBJ2-7; TRBD1 aligns across 10 bases. V shed 1 base and J 2 bases; nucleotides not matched to a gene: 5. The CDR3 totals 16 residues. Germline V lookup: CDR1 LNHNV, CDR2 YYDKDF (reference sequence). CDR3 bases: TGTGCCACCAGCAGAGCTCCGGGACAGGGGACCTACGAGCAGTACTTC. Amino acid sequence: CATSRAPGQGTYEQYF.

This clone occurred a few times. DNA for the CDR3: TGTGCCAGTAGTAGGCAGGGGTCCTATGGCTACACCTTC. Translating gives CASSRQGSYGYTF. This chain joins TRBV19 and TRBJ1-2; D possibly corresponds to TRBD1 (6 bases). V lost 4 bases to trimming and J lost 4 bases, with 10 bases between them. The germline V gene has CDR1 LNHDA and CDR2 SQIVND (reference sequence). The CDR3 covers 13 residues.

J is TRBJ2-3 and V is TRBV10-3; 10 nucleotides agree with TRBD2. CDR1 and CDR2 (germline): ENHRY, SYGVKD. V was clipped by 7 bases and J by 5 bases; unmatched bases: 3. The CDR3 contains 13 residues. The CDR3 coding sequence is TGTGCCATCAAGCTAGCGGGGGAAGATACGCAGTATTTT. This encodes CAIKLAGEDTQYF.

This clone is a singleton in its sample. The V and J genes are TRBV7-8 and TRBJ2-7, with TRBD1 matching over 8 bases. Germline V gives CDR1 SGHVS, CDR2 FQNEAQ. The J segment lost 6 bases and the V segment lost 5 bases, leaving 9 bases of the junction unmatched. The CDR3 has 14 amino acids. The CDR3 DNA reads as TGTGCCAGCAGCCCACCGGGACAGGAGCCCGAGCAGTACTTC. Translation gives CASSPPGQEPEQYF.

This clone appeared a few times. The V call is TRBV4-3, the J call TRBJ1-3; D unclear. The CDR3 covers 17 residues. Looked up from germline, CDR1 is LGHNA and CDR2 is YSLEER. Trimming shortened V by 0 bases and J by 2 bases, and 14 bases separated the two germline ends. The CDR3: CASSQEVVTSAGNTIYF. In DNA, the CDR3 is TGCGCCAGCAGCCAAGAAGTTGTCACATCCGCTGGAAACACCATATATTTT.

This chain connects TRBV11-2 to TRBJ2-7; D might be TRBD2 (6 bases). This CDR3 is 16 amino acids long. Looked up from germline, CDR1 is SGHAT and CDR2 is FQNNGV. V lost 4 bases and J 1 base, leaving 17 bases between the germline ends. CDR3 DNA sequence: TGTGCCAGCAGCTCCTCGATTGGCGGGATTTCCTACGAGCAGTACTTC. As protein: CASSSSIGGISYEQYF.

The genes are TRBV4-3 and TRBJ2-7; no firm D call. There are 15 residues in the CDR3. With 0 bases removed from V and 5 bases from J, the gap between germline ends came to 14 bases. The germline V gene encodes CDR1 LGHNA and CDR2 YSLEER. For the CDR3, the DNA is TGCGCCAGCAGCCAAGATTCATTCCGGTTCAACGAGCAGTACTTC. This encodes CASSQDSFRFNEQYF.

This chain connects TRBV7-9 to TRBJ2-3; the match to TRBD2 covers 7 bases. The CDR3 is made up of 16 amino acids. The V gene's germline CDR1 is SEHNR and CDR2 FQNEAQ (reference sequence). V dropped 6 bases and J dropped 1; count of bases not matched to a gene: 10. CDR3 protein: CASRGRGGGGTDTQYF. The CDR3 coding sequence is TGTGCCAGCAGGGGGAGGGGTGGCGGAGGCACAGATACGCAGTATTTT.

V and J are TRBV4-1 and TRBJ2-5; no clear D gene. The germline CDR1 and CDR2 sequences are MGHRA and YSYEKL. V shed 1 base and J shed 4 bases, with 10 bases lying between them. The CDR3 sequence is 14 residues long. The CDR3 loop is CASSQVAHIETQYF. CDR3 sequence (DNA): TGCGCCAGCAGCCAAGTGGCTCATATAGAGACCCAGTACTTC.

The chain combines TRBV28 with TRBJ2-5; 9 positions match TRBD2. The J call is in doubt because the DNA end fits TRBJ2-7 better. Germline V gene lookup returns CDR1 MDHEN and CDR2 SYDVKM. The CDR3 extends over 11 amino acids. DNA for the CDR3: TGTGCCGCGGGGGGGGTACCCGAGCAGTACTTC. It yields the protein CAAGGVPEQYF.

Here the CDR3 reads CASSIAAGPNYGYTF. The CDR3 DNA follows: TGTGCCAGTAGTATTGCGGCAGGGCCAAACTATGGCTACACCTTC. J is TRBJ1-2 and V is TRBV19; the D gene is possibly TRBD1 (5 bases). The V end lost 3 bases, the J end lost 2 bases, and 13 bases lay between the germline ends. The CDR3 is 15 residues long. Per the germline V gene, CDR1 is LNHDA and CDR2 is SQIVND (reference sequence).

This CDR3 reads CASTEGTTPLDTQYF. The CDR3 DNA is TGTGCCAGCACCGAGGGGACTACCCCTTTGGATACGCAGTATTTT. The J gene is TRBJ2-3, the V gene TRBV2; 7 bases fit TRBD2. CDR3 length: 15 amino acids. Germline lookup yields CDR1 SNHLY and CDR2 FYNNEI. The V gene end was trimmed by 7 bases and the J gene end by 6 bases; junction bases not matched to a gene: 13. The variable domain in full, with the rest retrieved from reference TRBV2 and TRBJ2-3, is EPEVTQTPSHQVTQMGQEVILRCVPISNHLYFYWYRQILGQKVEFLVSFYNNEISEKSEIFDDQFSVERPDGSNFTLKIRSTKLEDSAMYFCASTEGTTPLDTQYFGPGTRLTVL.

A single count supports this clone. The gene calls are TRBV27 and TRBJ2-1; 10 nucleotides line up with TRBD2. V shed 6 bases, J shed 5 bases, and the junction held 7 bases outside the gene matches. CDR1 MNHEY and CDR2 SMNVEV come from the germline V gene (reference sequence). The CDR3 covers 15 residues. CDR3 loop: CASRPTSGAHNEQFF. The CDR3 DNA is TGTGCCAGCAGACCAACTAGCGGGGCTCACAATGAGCAGTTCTTC.

This rearrangement joins TRBV5-6 to TRBJ2-5; D remains unclear. The J call may be mistaken, given a closer DNA end match to TRBJ2-7. Germline lookup yields CDR1 SGHDT and CDR2 YYEEEE. This CDR3 spans 11 amino acids. The CDR3 bases are TGTGCCAGCAGCTATTCCTACGAGCAGTACTTC. The encoded protein is CASSYSYEQYF.

The chain employs TRBV18 and TRBJ2-3, with 10 nucleotides matching TRBD1. The CDR3 is 15 amino acids. The ends lost 5 bases at V and 4 bases at J; junction bases unmatched: 6. Germline V lookup: CDR1 KGHSH, CDR2 LQKENI. The CDR3 nucleotides are TGTGCCAGCTCATCCCGGGACAGGGGCTCAGATACGCAGTATTTT. This encodes CASSSRDRGSDTQYF.

The chain combines TRBV15 with TRBJ1-2, with 7 bases that match TRBD1. With V trimmed by 4 bases and J by 3 bases, 11 bases remained unmatched. The CDR3 length is 16 residues. Germline assignment: CDR1 LNHNV and CDR2 YYDKDF (reference sequence). The chain's CDR3 is CATSKIATGIYYGYTF. The CDR3 DNA is TGTGCCACCAGCAAAATTGCGACAGGGATCTACTATGGCTACACCTTC.

J is TRBJ2-2 and V is TRBV21-1; the table's TRBD1 call for D was not verified on the DNA. TRBV21-1 is a known pseudogene. CDR3 length: 14 residues. CDR3 DNA: TGTGCCAGCCACGACATACCGAACACCGGGGAGCTGTTTTTT. Translation gives CASHDIPNTGELFF.

The sample holds a few counts of this clone. The gene calls are TRBV6-6 and TRBJ1-3, with 7 bases matching TRBD1. The germline gives CDR1 MNHNY, CDR2 SVGAGI (reference sequence). Trimming cost V 6 bases and J 2 bases; bases outside gene matches: 1. The CDR3 is 13 residues long. CDR3 DNA: TGTGCCAGCAGGGGGACAGCTGGAAACACCATATATTTT. This gives the protein CASRGTAGNTIYF.